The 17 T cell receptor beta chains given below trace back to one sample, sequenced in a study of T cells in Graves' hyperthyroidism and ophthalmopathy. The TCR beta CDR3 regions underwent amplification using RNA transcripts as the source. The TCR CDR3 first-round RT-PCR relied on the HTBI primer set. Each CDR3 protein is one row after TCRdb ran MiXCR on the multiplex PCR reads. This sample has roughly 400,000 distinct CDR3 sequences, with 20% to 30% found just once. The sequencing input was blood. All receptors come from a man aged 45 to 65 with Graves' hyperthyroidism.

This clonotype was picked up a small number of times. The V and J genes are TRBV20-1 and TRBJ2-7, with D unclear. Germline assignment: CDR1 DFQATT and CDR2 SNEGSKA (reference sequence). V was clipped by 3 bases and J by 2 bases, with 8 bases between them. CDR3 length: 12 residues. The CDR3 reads CSASLGAYEQYF. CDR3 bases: TGCAGTGCTAGTCTAGGCGCCTACGAGCAGTACTTC.

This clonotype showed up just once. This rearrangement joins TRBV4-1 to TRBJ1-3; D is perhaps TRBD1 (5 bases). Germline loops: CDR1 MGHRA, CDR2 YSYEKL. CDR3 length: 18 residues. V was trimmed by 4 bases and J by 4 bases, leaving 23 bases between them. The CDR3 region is CASSRQTAGDSGGNTIYF. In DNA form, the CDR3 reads TGCGCCAGCAGCCGCCAAACGGCGGGGGATTCAGGCGGAAACACCATATATTTT.

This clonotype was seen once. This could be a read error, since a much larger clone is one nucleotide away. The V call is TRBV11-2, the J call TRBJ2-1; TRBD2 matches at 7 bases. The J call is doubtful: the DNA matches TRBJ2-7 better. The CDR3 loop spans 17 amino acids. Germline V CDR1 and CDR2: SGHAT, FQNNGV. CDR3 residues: CASSGPGRDYSYNEQYF. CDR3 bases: TGTGCCAGCAGCGGACCCGGTCGGGACTACTCCTACAATGAGCAGTACTTC.

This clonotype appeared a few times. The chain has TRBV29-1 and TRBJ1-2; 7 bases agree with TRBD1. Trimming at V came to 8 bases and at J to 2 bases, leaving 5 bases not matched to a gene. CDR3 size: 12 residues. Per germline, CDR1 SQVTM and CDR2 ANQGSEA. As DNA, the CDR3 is TGCAGCTTCGGGGACAGCAACTATGGCTACACCTTC. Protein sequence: CSFGDSNYGYTF.

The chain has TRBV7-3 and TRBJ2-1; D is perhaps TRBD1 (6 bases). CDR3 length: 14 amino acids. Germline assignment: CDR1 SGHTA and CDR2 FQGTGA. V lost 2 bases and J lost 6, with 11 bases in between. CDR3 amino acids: CASSLLGAGNEQFF. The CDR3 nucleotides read TGTGCCAGCAGCTTACTGGGGGCTGGCAATGAGCAGTTCTTC.

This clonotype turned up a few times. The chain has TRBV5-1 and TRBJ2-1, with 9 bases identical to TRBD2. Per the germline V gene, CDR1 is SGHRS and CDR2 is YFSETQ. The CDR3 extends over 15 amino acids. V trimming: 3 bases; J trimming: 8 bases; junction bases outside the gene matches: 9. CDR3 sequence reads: CASSSAGTSFDEQFF. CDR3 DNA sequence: TGCGCCAGCAGCTCCGCCGGGACTAGCTTTGATGAGCAGTTCTTC.

This CDR3 reads CASSLEGNLQETQYF. In DNA form, the CDR3 reads TGTGCCAGCAGTTTAGAGGGGAATCTCCAAGAGACCCAGTACTTC. The chain has TRBV28 and TRBJ2-5, with D perhaps assigned TRBD1 or TRBD2 (5 bases each). Germline CDR1 reads MDHEN; CDR2 reads SYDVKM. The CDR3 is made up of 15 amino acids. The V gene lost 2 bases and the J gene lost 1 base, with 11 bases spanning the gap.

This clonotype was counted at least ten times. The CDR3 here is CASSLMSTDTQYF. In DNA, the CDR3 is TGTGCCAGCAGCCTGATGTCCACAGATACGCAGTATTTT. The rearrangement joins TRBV7-3 to TRBJ2-3, with no clear D. The V gene lost 5 bases and the J gene lost 2 bases, with 8 bases spanning the gap. The CDR3 covers 13 residues. Germline V gene sequence: CDR1 SGHTA, CDR2 FQGTGA.

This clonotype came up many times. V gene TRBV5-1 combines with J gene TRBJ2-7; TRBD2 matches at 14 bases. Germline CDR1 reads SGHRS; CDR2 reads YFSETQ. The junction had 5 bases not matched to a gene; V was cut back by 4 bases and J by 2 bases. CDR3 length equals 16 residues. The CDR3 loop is CASSPGLAGVPYEQYF. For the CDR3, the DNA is TGCGCCAGCAGCCCGGGACTAGCGGGAGTACCCTACGAGCAGTACTTC.

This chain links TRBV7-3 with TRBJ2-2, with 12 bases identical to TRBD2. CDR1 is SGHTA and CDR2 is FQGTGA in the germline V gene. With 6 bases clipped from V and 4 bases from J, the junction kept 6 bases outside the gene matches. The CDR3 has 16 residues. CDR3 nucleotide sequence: TGTGCCAGCAGGGCTAGCGGGAGGGATGGCACCGGGGAGCTGTTTTTT. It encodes CASRASGRDGTGELFF.

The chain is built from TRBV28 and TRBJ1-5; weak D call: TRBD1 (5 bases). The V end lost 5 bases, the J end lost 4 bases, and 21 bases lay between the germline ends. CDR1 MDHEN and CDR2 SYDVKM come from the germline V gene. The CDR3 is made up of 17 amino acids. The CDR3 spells CASSKMPPGLGNQPQHF. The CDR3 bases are TGTGCCAGCAGTAAGATGCCCCCAGGGTTGGGGAATCAGCCCCAGCATTTT.

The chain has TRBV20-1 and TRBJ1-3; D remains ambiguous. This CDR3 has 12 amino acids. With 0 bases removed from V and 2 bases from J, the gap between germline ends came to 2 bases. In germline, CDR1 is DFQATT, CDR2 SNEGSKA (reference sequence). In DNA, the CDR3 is TGCAGTGCTAGAGATCCTGGAAACACCATATATTTT. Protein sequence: CSARDPGNTIYF.

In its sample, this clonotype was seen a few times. CDR3 protein: CAWSYILGQTGELFF. The DNA for the CDR3 is TGTGCCTGGAGTTACATCCTCGGACAAACCGGGGAGCTGTTTTTT. This chain joins TRBV30 and TRBJ2-2, with D perhaps matching TRBD1 (5 bases). Germline V lookup: CDR1 GTSNPN, CDR2 SVGIG (reference sequence). The CDR3 contains 15 residues. V was trimmed by 2 bases and J by 5 bases, leaving 15 bases between them.

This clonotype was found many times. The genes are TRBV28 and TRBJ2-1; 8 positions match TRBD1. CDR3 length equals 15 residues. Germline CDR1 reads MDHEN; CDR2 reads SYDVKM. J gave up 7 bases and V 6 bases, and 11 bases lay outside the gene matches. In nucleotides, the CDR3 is TGTGCCAGCAGCCTAGTCCAGGGGGCGAAAAATGAGCAGTTCTTC. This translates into CASSLVQGAKNEQFF.

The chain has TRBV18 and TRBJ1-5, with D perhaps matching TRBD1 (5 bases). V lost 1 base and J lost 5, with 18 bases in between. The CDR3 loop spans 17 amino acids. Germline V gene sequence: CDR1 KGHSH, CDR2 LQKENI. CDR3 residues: CASSPLSTAGTDQPQHF. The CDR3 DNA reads TGTGCCAGCTCACCACTTTCGACAGCTGGGACGGATCAGCCCCAGCATTTT.

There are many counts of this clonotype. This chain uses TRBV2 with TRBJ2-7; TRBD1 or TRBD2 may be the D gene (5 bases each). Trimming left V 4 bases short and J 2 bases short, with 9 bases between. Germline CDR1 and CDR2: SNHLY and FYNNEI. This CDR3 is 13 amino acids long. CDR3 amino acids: CASSGDRAYEQYF. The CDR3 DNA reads TGTGCCAGCAGTGGGGACCGAGCCTACGAGCAGTACTTC.

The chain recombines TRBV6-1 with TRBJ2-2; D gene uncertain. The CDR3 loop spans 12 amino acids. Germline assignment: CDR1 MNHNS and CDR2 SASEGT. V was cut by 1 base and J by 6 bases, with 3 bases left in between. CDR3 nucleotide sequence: TGTGCCAGCAGTGAAGATCCCGGGGAGCTGTTTTTT. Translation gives CASSEDPGELFF.